This T cell receptor (beta chain) is drawn from a study of shared clonotypes between healthy human individuals (dated by TCRdb to 2018 to 2020). Background for the entire study: A few men and a couple of women, aged 18 to 49 years, made up the cohort. For each donor, CD4 naive and CD4 memory were each run on three plates, CD8 naive on two plates, and CD8 memory on one plate. The study deeply sequenced blood TCR repertoires of about 5 healthy adults to estimate repertoire size and the extent of clonotype sharing between individuals. Different laboratories and diverse techniques were used to prepare libraries and sequence TCR repertoires, to increase sequencing depth and limit assay-specific biases. Each donor's leukapheresis produced roughly between roughly 0.9 and 9 billion PBMCs. The paper's findings and limits, for the study overall: Pairwise subsampling led to the expectation that sequencing depth would affect the degree of clonotype sharing among donors. Incomplete sequencing was indicated by rarefaction of sorted-subset datasets, despite the large sequencing depth. Sharing across a handful of donors was observed for 5% to 6.5% of naive CD4, under 4% of naive CD8, 2% to 2.5% of memory CD4, and around 0.44% of memory CD8 clonotypes. Because the study included only a small number of donors, the genetic and exposure-history diversity represented was limited. Larger estimated clonotype richness was generally found for naive subsets than for memory subsets. Higher generation probabilities were observed for clonotypes shared by all four sorted-subset donors than for non-shared clonotypes. Sampling was restricted to blood, and TCR repertoires in tissue are likely to differ from TCR repertoires in blood.

Using the deep immunoSEQ assay, multiplex PCR amplified TCR CDR3 regions from genomic DNA. For each cell subset, the extracted genomic DNA was distributed evenly across all wells of several immunoSEQ 96-well plates, and each plate served as one replicate. For sorted subsets, about 200 ng genomic DNA, equal to approximately 30,000 T cell genomes, was loaded into each replicate PCR. Purified libraries were quantified with a Qubit 3.0 fluorometer, sized on a Bioanalyzer 2100, and re-quantified with the KAPA Library Quantification kit. Each immunoSEQ 96-well plate was sequenced on its own single-read 150-cycle Illumina NextSeq 550 flow cell. Concerning the study's data processing: Because only junctional sequences without quality scores were contained in the immunoSEQ output, filtering matching that applied to full-length reads could not be performed. To assign V/J genes and CDR3, sequences were annotated against IMGT germline references using PyIR, a Python wrapper for IgBLAST v1.9. Any read was removed if the V/J assignment was weak (E-value above 1e-6), the CDR3 was missing, or the read contained stop codons, out-of-frame junctions, or ambiguous translated residues. V3J clonotypes were defined as sequences sharing the same inferred V gene, J gene, and CDR3 amino acid sequence. To compute the percentage overlap between repertoires, the number of shared unique clonotypes was divided by the size of the smaller repertoire. Richness of each repertoire was evaluated using RTK rarefaction, the Chao1 estimator, and Recon v2.1 estimates of unobserved clonotypes. For all TCRbeta clonotypes obtained by the gDNA method from a few donors, generation probabilities were computed with OLGA. The table was pulled from immuneACCESS by TCRdb, which kept in-frame rearrangements only. Such tables lose some clones; where checked, under half of the loss comes from unresolved V genes, and the rest has no known cause. V, J and clone size are taken as reported in that table, and D and trimming were inferred from the DNA itself. Recorded for this sample are 1.5 million to 1.9 million clones; approximately 98% of them occurred a single time. The ten largest clonotypes hold about 0.42% of the sample.

The donors were healthy, HIV-negative adults with no recently reported acute infections or vaccinations. Only Caucasian adults living in Nashville, Tennessee, USA were represented among the donors. CD4+ T cells were enriched through magnetic negative selection, after which naive cells were positively selected on CD45RA and the remaining negative fraction served as the memory subset. After blood collection by leukapheresis, PBMCs were isolated using Ficoll-Histopaque density gradient centrifugation and then cryopreserved in the vapor phase of liquid nitrogen. Purity and quantity of every magnetically sorted T cell population were checked by analytical flow cytometry. Genomic DNA was isolated from each sorted fraction and quantified by UV absorbance on a Nanodrop 2000c. Note on this clone: The antigen this receptor binds is unknown. Base quality data are lacking; no much larger clone is found one base away.

CDR1 and CDR2 (SGHRS, YFSETQ) derive from the germline V gene. The cysteine opens and the phenylalanine closes a CDR3 of 14 amino acids. CDR3 DNA is the only sequence kept; it has 42 bases, read in frame from the first base. A distance of 10 bases separates the germline ends of V and J, which lose 4 bases and 0 bases respectively. The sequence was collected from a young man in good health. The chain joins TRBV5-1 to TRBJ1-2, with the D gene too uncertain to name. Sequencing was done on a sample of naive CD4+ T cells sorted from blood. The cell subset or site label corresponds to: CD45RA+ positively selected. At the DNA level, the sequence is TGCGCCAGCAGCCCCGACGGGACTAACTATGGCTACACCTTC. It translates to CASSPDGTNYGYTF.